This T cell receptor (beta chain) comes out of a study of blood T cell repertoires in COVID-19. CDR1 is SGHTA and CDR2 is FQGNSA in the germline V gene. This CDR3 region has 14 residues. V shed 4 bases and J shed 8 bases, with 15 bases lying between them. Generated by immunoSEQ multiplex PCR, the TCRdb table keeps only in-frame clones and is missing some. The sample holds roughly 170,000 clones, roughly four fifths seen once. Sequenced input: peripheral blood. This receptor was identified in a man in his forties who had recovered from COVID-19. The chain carries TRBV7-2 and TRBJ1-5; a possible D gene is TRBD1 (6 bases). In DNA, the CDR3 is TGTGCCAGCAGCTCGACAGGCCCTGGTGAGCCCCAGCATTTT. Encoded protein: CASSSTGPGEPQHF.